The sample holds a few counts of the clone carrying this TCR beta chain. Its antigen is unidentified. Participants comprised healthy donors of bone marrow. This entry belongs to a study of cytomegalovirus exposure and HLA in healthy donors. It was with 60 Vbeta and 13 Jbeta primers that the PCR ran. Sequencing used immunoSEQ multiplex PCR; TCRdb keeps in-frame clones, though not all of them. Found here are about 110,000 clones, 65% to 80% of them singletons; the top ten hold over 5%. Points from the study as a whole: In a later analysis, a missense DCLRE1C variant was linked to TCR beta V- and J-gene trimming. In a later analysis, donors in an Asian-associated ancestry cluster reportedly had fewer N-insertions in productive TCRs than the cohort mean.

The CDR3 contains 13 residues. V lost 5 bases, J lost 3 bases, and 10 bases lay in between. Germline loops: CDR1 MNHEY, CDR2 SVGAGI. The source is a female donor in good health and CMV-seropositive. Sequenced: PBMCs. This chain uses TRBV6-5 with TRBJ1-2, with no clear D. The CDR3: CASSITGDYGYTF. The CDR3 coding sequence is TGTGCCAGCAGTATCACCGGGGACTATGGCTACACCTTC.